These 6 T cell receptor beta chains share one sample of origin, sequenced in a study of monozygotic twins with inflammatory bowel disease. TCRdb reanalyzed the 5' RACE reads and collapses them to one entry per CDR3 protein, without DNA. This repertoire includes fewer than 200,000 distinct CDR3 sequences. Sequencing used blood. These receptors originate from a human donor with ulcerative colitis or Crohn's disease, or a healthy co-twin of an affected twin (not recorded which).

The rearrangement uses TRBV5-1 and TRBJ2-6; no DNA is available, so the TRBD1 call from TCRdb remains unchecked. The length of the CDR3 is 18 residues. From germline, CDR1 is SGHRS and CDR2 YFSETQ. CDR3: CASSTGTALSSGANVLTF. Supplemented by reference TRBV5-1 and TRBJ2-6, the full variable domain reads KAGVTQTPRYLIKTRGQQVTLSCSPISGHRSVSWYQQTPGQGLQFLFEYFSETQRNKGNFPGRFSGRQFSNSRSEMNVSTLELGDSALYLCASSTGTALSSGANVLTFGAGSRLTVL.

The gene calls are TRBV10-3 and TRBJ2-1; without DNA, the TCRdb call of TRBD2 cannot be checked. CDR1 and CDR2 from the germline V gene are ENHRY and SYGVKD. The CDR3 contains 16 residues. The CDR3 sequence is CAISETSGSPYNEQFF.

The rearrangement links TRBV28 to TRBJ2-1; as DNA is missing, the TRBD2 call by TCRdb cannot be tested. CDR1 MDHEN and CDR2 SYDVKM come from the germline V gene. The CDR3 contains 16 residues. CDR3 amino acids: CASSPLRVAGVVEQFF.

V usage is TRBV7-8 and J usage is TRBJ2-1; the TCRdb call, TRBD2, lacks DNA for checking. The germline V gene encodes CDR1 SGHVS and CDR2 FQNEAQ. The CDR3 is made up of 16 amino acids. CDR3 residues: CASSWGNGRGHNEQFF.

V and J are TRBV20-1 and TRBJ2-2; TCRdb calls TRBD2, which cannot be checked without DNA. CDR3 length equals 15 residues. Germline lookup yields CDR1 DFQATT and CDR2 SNEGSKA (reference sequence). The CDR3 protein is CSAQELAGGTGELFF.

This chain joins TRBV5-1 and TRBJ2-7; TCRdb indicates TRBD1, and absent DNA this call remains unverified. The CDR3 is 15 residues long. Germline V gives CDR1 SGHRS, CDR2 YFSETQ. Here the CDR3 reads CASSPDPGPPYEQYF.